The clone carrying this T cell receptor (beta chain) has a handful of counts. The antigen is undetermined. At one boundary the junction diverges from the germline segment, which might be a read error. The sample holds other DNA sequences that translate to the same CDR3. This related bone marrow graft donor gave peripheral blood on the day of marrow donation. CDR1 and CDR2 (germline): SGHTA, FQGNSA. This CDR3 region has 14 residues. The method was immunoSEQ multiplex PCR; TCRdb's version includes in-frame clones alone and lacks a portion of them. Sampling found some 40,000 clones, none seen once. The sample comes from a study of T cells after posttransplantation cyclophosphamide. Study-level findings and limits: Recipient CMV seropositivity and CMV reactivation strongly tracked TRB clonality. Tissue-infiltrating T cells from skin or gut overlapped little with blood T cells. Later blood repertoires were often dominated by clones from the donor CD8+ memory compartment.

This chain links TRBV7-2 with TRBJ2-5, with D possibly being TRBD1 (7 bases). The specimen was PBMCs. This clonotype was obtained from a man between 50 and 59 years old in good health, CMV-negative, and a related stem cell transplant donor. As DNA, the CDR3 is TGTGCGAGCAGCCAGGGGGGAGGAAAAGAGACCCAGTACTTC. Translation gives CASSQGGGKETQYF. The complete variable domain, with remaining parts taken from reference TRBV7-2 and TRBJ2-5, reads GAGVSQSPSNKVTEKGKDVELRCDPISGHTALYWYRQSLGQGLEFLIYFQGNSAPDKSGLPSDRFSAERTGGSVSTLTIQRTQQEDSAVYLCASSQGGGKETQYFGPGTRLLVL.